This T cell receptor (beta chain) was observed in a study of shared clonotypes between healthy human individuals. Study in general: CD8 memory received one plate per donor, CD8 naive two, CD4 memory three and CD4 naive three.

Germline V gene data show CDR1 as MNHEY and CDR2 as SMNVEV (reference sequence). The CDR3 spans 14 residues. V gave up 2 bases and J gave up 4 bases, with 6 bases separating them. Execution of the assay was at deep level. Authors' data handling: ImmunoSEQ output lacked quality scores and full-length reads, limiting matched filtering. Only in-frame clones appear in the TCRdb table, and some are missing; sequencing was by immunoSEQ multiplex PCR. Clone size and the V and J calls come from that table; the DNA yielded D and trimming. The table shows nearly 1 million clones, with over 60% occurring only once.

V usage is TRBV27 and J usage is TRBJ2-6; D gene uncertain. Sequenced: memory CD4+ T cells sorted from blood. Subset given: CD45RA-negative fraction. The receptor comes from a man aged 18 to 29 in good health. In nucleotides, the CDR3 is TGTGCCAGCAGTTTAAGGGCGGGGGCCAACGTCCTGACTTTC. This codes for CASSLRAGANVLTF.